This TCR beta chain is drawn from a study of beta chain features in type 1 diabetes. Study-wide background: Age, gender and cell yields were similar between patients and healthy donors. There were around 110 million sorted cells examined across all samples. Study results and limitations: There was a moderate but significant shortening of TCRB CDR3s in all four CD4+ subsets of Type 1 diabetes patients.

This CDR3 has 16 residues. V shed 0 bases and J shed 0 bases, with 10 bases lying between them. Germline assignment: CDR1 SGHRS and CDR2 YFSETQ. Every bit of the isolated RNA underwent reverse transcription, so sequencing read expressed TCRB transcripts. Generated by immunoSEQ multiplex PCR, the TCRdb table keeps only in-frame clones and is missing some. Of 600,000 to 700,000 clones listed, 9.5% to 15% are singletons. This clone was observed a handful of times. The antigen remains undetermined. Specimen: naive CD4+ T cells from blood. V is TRBV5-1 and J is TRBJ2-1; the D is unclear. The sequence was obtained from a man younger than 40 with type 1 diabetes. For the CDR3, the DNA is TGCGCCAGCAGCTTGGAGGCAGTCAGCTCCTACAATGAGCAGTTCTTC. Protein product: CASSLEAVSSYNEQFF.